This T cell receptor (beta chain) was sequenced during a study of response to subunit inactivated influenza vaccine. TCRdb redid the calling of the RT-PCR reads with MiXCR, one entry per CDR3 protein. The table has 860,000 or so distinct CDR3 sequences, approximately 22% seen once; the top ten hold more than 8.5%. The CDR3 is 14 residues long. CDR1 and CDR2 from the germline V gene are LNHDA and SQIVND (reference sequence). J gave up 2 bases and V 4 bases, and 4 bases lay outside the gene matches. The clonotype was recovered from a man aged 45-65 years who received an inactivated influenza vaccine. V gene TRBV19 combines with J gene TRBJ2-5, with 7 positions matching TRBD1. Source: PBMCs from blood, taken around 5 days after vaccination. This CDR3 is CASSTRQGQETQYF. As DNA, the CDR3 is TGTGCCAGTAGTACTAGACAGGGACAAGAGACCCAGTACTTC.